This record covers a single TCR beta chain. This sample is part of a study of blood T cell repertoires in COVID-19. Across the whole study: Acute and convalescent COVID-19 samples came from the United States, Italy and Spain.

Cohort 3 donors were reported recovered after two negative PCRs, clearance, or symptom resolution. V was shortened by 7 bases and J by 4 bases, with 10 bases between the two germline ends. Germline V lookup: CDR1 MDHEN, CDR2 SYDVKM. CDR3 length equals 12 residues. This table comes from immunoSEQ multiplex PCR, and its TCRdb copy is limited to in-frame clones, with some not included. The table includes hundreds of thousands of clones, approximately 89% detected once. The V gene is TRBV28, the J gene TRBJ1-1; D unresolved. This receptor was taken from a woman between 25 and 40 years old who had recovered from COVID-19. The sample consisted of PBMCs or T cells enriched from blood (not recorded which). CDR3 sequence reads: CASTRATTEAFF. The CDR3 coding sequence is TGTGCCAGCACGAGGGCCACCACTGAAGCTTTCTTT.